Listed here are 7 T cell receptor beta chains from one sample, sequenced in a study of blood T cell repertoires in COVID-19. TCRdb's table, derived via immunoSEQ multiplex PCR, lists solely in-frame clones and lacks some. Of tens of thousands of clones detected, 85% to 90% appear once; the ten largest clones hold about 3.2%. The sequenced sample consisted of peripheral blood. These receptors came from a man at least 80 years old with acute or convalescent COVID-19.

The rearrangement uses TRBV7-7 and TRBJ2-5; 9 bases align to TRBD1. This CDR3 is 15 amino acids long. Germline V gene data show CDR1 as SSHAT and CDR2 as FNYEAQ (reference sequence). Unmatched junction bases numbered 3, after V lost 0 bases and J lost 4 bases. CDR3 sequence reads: CASSLAGTGRETQYF. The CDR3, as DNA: TGTGCCAGCAGCTTAGCTGGGACAGGGCGAGAGACCCAGTACTTC.

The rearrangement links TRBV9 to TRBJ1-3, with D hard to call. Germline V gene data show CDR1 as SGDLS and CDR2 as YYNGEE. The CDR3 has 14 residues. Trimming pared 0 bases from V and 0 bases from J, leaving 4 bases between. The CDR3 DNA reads TGTGCCAGCAGCGTAGATCTCTCTGGAAACACCATATATTTT. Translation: CASSVDLSGNTIYF.

CDR3 nucleotide sequence: TGTGCCAGCTCACCTGCGATTAGCGGGTCCTACGAGCAGTACTTC. Its translation is CASSPAISGSYEQYF. The V call is TRBV18, the J call TRBJ2-7; 7 nucleotides align to TRBD2. In germline, CDR1 is KGHSH, CDR2 LQKENI. The CDR3 loop spans 15 amino acids. V lost 3 bases to trimming and J lost 1 base; unmatched junction nucleotides: 6.

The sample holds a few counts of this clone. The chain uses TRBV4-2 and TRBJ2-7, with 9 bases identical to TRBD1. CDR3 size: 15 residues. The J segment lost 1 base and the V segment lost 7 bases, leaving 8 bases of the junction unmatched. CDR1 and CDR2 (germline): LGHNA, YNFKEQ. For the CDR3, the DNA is TGTGCCAGCACCGCTGGACAGGGGATTTCCTACGAGCAGTACTTC. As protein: CASTAGQGISYEQYF.

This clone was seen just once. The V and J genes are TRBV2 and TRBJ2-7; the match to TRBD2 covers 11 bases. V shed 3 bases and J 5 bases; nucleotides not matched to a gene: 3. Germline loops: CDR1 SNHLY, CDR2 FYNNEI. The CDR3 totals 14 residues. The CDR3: CASSDSGRVDEQYF. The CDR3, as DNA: TGTGCCAGCAGTGATAGCGGGAGGGTCGACGAGCAGTACTTC.

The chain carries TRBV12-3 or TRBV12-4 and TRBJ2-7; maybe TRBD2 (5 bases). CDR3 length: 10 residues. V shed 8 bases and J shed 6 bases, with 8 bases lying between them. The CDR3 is CASGEGEQYF. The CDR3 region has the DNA TGTGCCAGCGGAGAGGGCGAGCAGTACTTC.

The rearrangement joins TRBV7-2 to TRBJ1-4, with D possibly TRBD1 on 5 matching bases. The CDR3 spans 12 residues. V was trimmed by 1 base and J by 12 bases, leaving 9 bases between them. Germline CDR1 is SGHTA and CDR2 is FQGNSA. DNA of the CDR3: TGTGCCAGCAGCTTAGACGTGGGGCAACTGTTTTTT. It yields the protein CASSLDVGQLFF.